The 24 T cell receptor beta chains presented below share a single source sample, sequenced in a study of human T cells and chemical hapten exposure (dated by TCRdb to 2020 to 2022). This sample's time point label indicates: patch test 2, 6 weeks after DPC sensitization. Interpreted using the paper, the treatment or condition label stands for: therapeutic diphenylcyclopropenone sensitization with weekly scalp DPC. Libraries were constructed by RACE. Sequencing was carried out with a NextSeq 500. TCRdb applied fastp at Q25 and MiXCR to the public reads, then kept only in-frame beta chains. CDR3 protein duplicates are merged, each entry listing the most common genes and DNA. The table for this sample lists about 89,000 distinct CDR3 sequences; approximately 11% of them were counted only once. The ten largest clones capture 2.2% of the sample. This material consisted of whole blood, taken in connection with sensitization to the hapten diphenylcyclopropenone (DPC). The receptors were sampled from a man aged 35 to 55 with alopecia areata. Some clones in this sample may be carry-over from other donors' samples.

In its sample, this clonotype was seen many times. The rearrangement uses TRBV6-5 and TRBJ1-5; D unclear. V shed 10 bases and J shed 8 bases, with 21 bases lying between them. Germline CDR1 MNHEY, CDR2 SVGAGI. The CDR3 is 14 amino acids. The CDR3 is CATSRGRALEPQHF. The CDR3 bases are TGTGCCACTTCACGAGGCCGTGCTTTAGAGCCCCAGCATTTT.

The DNA for the CDR3 is TGTGCCAGCAGCTCTTCGACAGGGTTCCCCCGCGAGCAGTACTTC. Protein: CASSSSTGFPREQYF. The rearrangement joins TRBV6-2 or TRBV6-3 to TRBJ2-7, with 7 positions matching TRBD1. CDR3 length: 15 residues. Germline CDR1 is MNHEY and CDR2 is SVGEGT. The ends lost 6 bases at V and 6 bases at J; junction bases unmatched: 14.

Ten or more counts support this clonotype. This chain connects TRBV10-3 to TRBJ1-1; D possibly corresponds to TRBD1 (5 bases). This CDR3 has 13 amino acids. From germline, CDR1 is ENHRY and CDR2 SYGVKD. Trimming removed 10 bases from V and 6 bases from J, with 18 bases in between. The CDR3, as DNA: TGTGCCACCAGGGTCCCGGGGGACGCTGAAGCTTTCTTT. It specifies CATRVPGDAEAFF.

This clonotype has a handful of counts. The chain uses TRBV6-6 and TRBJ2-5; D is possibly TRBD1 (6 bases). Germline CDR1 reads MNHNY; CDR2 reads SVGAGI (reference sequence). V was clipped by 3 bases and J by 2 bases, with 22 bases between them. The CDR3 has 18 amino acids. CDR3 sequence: CASSYPGARGQTQETQYF. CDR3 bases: TGTGCCAGCAGTTATCCCGGTGCCCGGGGACAAACTCAAGAGACCCAGTACTTC.

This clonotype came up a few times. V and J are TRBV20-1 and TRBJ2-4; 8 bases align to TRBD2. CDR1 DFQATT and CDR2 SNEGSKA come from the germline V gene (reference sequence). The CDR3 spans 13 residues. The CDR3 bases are TGCCGAGCGACACGCGGGAGGAGCGACATTCAGTACTTC. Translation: CRATRGRSDIQYF.

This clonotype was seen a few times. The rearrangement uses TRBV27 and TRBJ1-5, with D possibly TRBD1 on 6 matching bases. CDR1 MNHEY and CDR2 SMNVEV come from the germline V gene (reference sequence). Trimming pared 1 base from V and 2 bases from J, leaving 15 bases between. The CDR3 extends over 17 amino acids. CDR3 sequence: CASSLFKTGGGNQPQHF. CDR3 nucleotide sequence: TGTGCCAGCAGTTTATTCAAGACAGGCGGAGGCAATCAGCCCCAGCATTTT.

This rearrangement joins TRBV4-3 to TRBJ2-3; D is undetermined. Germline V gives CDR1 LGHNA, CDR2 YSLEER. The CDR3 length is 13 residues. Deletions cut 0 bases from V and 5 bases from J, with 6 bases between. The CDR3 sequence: CASSQDLGDTQYF. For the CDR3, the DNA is TGCGCCAGCAGCCAAGATCTGGGAGATACGCAGTATTTT.

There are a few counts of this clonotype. The CDR3 loop is CASRDRGDTQYF. The CDR3 bases are TGTGCCAGCAGAGACAGGGGAGATACGCAGTATTTT. This chain connects TRBV7-2 to TRBJ2-3; 8 bases are a match to TRBD1. Germline-derived CDR1 and CDR2 are SGHTA and FQGNSA. The CDR3 is 12 residues long. The J segment lost 5 bases and the V segment lost 6 bases, leaving 1 base of the junction unmatched.

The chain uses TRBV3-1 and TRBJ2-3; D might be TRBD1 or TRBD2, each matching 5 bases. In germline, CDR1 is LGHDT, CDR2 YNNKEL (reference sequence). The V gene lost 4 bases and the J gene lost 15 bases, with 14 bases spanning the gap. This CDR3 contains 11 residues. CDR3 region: CASSRGPETYF. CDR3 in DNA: TGTGCCAGCAGCCGGGGACCAGAAACCTATTTT.

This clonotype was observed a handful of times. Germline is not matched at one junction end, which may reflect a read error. CDR3: CASSQEFGSSKDTQYF. DNA of the CDR3: TGTGCCAGCAGCCAAGAATTCGGGTCTAGCAAAGATACGCAGTATTTT. The V gene is TRBV3-1, the J gene TRBJ2-3, with D perhaps matching TRBD2 (5 bases). The CDR3 is 16 residues long. In germline, CDR1 is LGHDT, CDR2 YNNKEL (reference sequence).

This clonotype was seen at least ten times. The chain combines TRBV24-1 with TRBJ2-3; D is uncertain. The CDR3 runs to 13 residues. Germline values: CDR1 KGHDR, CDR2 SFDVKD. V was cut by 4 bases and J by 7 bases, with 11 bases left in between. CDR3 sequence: CATSDPNTHTQYF. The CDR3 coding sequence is TGTGCCACCAGTGACCCAAACACCCATACGCAGTATTTT.

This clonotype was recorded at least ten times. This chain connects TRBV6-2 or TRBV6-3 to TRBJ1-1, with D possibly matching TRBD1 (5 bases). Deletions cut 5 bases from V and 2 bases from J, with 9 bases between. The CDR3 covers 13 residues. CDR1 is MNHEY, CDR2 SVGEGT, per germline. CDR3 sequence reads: CASSTQGNTEAFF. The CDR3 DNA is TGTGCCAGCAGTACCCAGGGAAACACTGAAGCTTTCTTT.

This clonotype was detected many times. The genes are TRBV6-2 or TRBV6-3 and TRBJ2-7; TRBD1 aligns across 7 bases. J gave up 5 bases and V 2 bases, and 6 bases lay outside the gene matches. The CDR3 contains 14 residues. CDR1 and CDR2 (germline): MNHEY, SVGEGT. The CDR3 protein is CASSYAGGQDEQYF. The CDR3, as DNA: TGTGCCAGCAGTTACGCCGGAGGACAGGACGAGCAGTACTTC.

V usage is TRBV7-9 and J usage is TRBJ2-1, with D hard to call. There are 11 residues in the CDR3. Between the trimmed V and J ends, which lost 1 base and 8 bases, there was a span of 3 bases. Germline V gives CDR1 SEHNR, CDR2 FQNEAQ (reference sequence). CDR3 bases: TGTGCCAGCAGCTTAGTTTATGAGCAGTTCTTC. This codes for CASSLVYEQFF.

Here the CDR3 DNA reads TGTGCCATCAGTGAGCAAGCAACTGGAACAGATACGCAGTATTTT. Its translation: CAISEQATGTDTQYF. The J gene is TRBJ2-3, the V gene TRBV10-3; D call uncertain. This CDR3 contains 15 residues. Germline-derived CDR1 and CDR2 are ENHRY and SYGVKD. V was clipped by 2 bases and J by 3 bases, with 12 bases between them.

The CDR3 region is CASQGAYEQYF. CDR3 sequence (DNA): TGTGCCAGCCAGGGGGCCTACGAGCAGTACTTC. J is TRBJ2-7 and V is TRBV27, with 7 bases aligning to TRBD1. The CDR3 contains 11 residues. Germline V gene data show CDR1 as MNHEY and CDR2 as SMNVEV (reference sequence). Germline trimming cut 8 bases from V and 2 bases from J; bases unmatched to any gene: 0.

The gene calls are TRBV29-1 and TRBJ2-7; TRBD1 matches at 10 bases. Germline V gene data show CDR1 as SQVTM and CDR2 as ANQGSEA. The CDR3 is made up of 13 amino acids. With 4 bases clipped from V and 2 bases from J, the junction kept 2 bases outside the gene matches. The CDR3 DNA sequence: TGCAGCGTTGGACAGGGGGCTGCCTACGAGCAGTACTTC. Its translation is CSVGQGAAYEQYF.

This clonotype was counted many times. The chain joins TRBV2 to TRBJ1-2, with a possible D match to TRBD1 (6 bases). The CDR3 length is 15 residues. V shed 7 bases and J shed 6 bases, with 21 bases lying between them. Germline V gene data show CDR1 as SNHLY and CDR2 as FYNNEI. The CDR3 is CASTLNLGALDGYTF. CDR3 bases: TGTGCCAGCACCCTGAATTTGGGGGCGTTGGATGGCTACACCTTC.

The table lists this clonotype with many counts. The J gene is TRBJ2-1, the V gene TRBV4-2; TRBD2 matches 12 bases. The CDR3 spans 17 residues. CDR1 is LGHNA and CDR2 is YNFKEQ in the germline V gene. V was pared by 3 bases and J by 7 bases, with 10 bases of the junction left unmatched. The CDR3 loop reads CASSQDPSGRAWNEQFF. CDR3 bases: TGTGCCAGCAGCCAGGACCCTAGCGGGAGGGCGTGGAATGAGCAGTTCTTC.

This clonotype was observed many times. The CDR3 spells CAISGQDYEQYF. The CDR3 DNA reads as TGTGCCATCAGTGGACAGGACTACGAGCAGTACTTC. The chain employs TRBV10-3 and TRBJ2-7, with D maybe TRBD1 (6 bases). Deletions cut 4 bases from V and 3 bases from J, with 7 bases between. The CDR3 totals 12 residues. CDR1 ENHRY and CDR2 SYGVKD come from the germline V gene.

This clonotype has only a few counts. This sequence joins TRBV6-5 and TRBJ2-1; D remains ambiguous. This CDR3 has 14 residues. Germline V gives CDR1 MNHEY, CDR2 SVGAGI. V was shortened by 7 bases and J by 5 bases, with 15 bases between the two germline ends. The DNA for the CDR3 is TGTGCCAGCAACCGCGGCTGGGTTGACAATGAGCAGTTCTTC. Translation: CASNRGWVDNEQFF.

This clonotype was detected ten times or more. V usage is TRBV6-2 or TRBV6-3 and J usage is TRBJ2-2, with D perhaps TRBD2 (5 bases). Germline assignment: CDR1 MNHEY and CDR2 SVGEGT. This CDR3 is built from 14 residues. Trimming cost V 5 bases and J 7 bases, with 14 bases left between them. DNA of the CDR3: TGTGCCAGCAGTCTGGTAGCGTTCAACGGGGAGCTGTTTTTT. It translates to CASSLVAFNGELFF.

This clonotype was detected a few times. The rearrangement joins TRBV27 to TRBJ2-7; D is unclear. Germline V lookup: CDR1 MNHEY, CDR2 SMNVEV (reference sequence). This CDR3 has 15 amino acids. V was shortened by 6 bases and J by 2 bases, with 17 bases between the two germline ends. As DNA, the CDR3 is TGTGCCAGCAGCCCAGACCTTGACGGGCCCTACGAGCAGTACTTC. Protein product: CASSPDLDGPYEQYF.

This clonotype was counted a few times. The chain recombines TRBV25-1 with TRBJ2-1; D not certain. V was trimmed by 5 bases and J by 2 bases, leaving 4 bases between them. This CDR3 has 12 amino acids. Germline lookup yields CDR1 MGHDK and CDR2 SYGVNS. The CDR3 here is CASSRPYNEQFF. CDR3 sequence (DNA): TGTGCCAGCAGTCGACCCTACAATGAGCAGTTCTTC. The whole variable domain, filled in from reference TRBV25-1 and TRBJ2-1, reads EADIYQTPRYLVIGTGKKITLECSQTMGHDKMYWYQQDPGMELHLIHYSYGVNSTEKGDLSSESTVSRIRTEHFPLTLESARPSHTSQYLCASSRPYNEQFFGPGTRLTVL.